This T cell receptor (beta chain) was sequenced in a study of blood T cell repertoires in COVID-19. Study details: Sites across the United States, Italy and Spain contributed samples from acute and convalescent COVID-19.

The length of the CDR3 is 14 residues. From germline, CDR1 is SSHAT and CDR2 FNYEAQ (reference sequence). A note on this clone: The junction departs from the called germline gene at one end, perhaps through a read error.

Method: immunoSEQ multiplex PCR; TCRdb's copy keeps in-frame clones and lacks some. The sample carries about 150,000 clones, around 84% recorded once. The sample was peripheral blood. The clonotype comes from a man aged 30 to 45 with COVID-19, enrolled during active disease. The J gene is TRBJ2-5, the V gene TRBV7-7; 7 nucleotides align to TRBD1. CDR3 nucleotides: TGTGCTAGCAGTTCAAGACAGGGCCAAGAGACCCAGTACTTC. Its protein is CASSSRQGQETQYF.